This is a list of T cell receptor beta chains from one sample in a study of OX40 agonist ivuxolimab in advanced cancers. Sequencing was performed with immunoSEQ multiplex PCR; in TCRdb, only in-frame clones are kept and a portion is missing. The repertoire holds tens of thousands of clones, 70% to 90% seen once, with roughly 9.9% in the top ten. Sample: CD4+ or CD8+ T cells sorted from blood, taken in a trial of the OX40 agonist ivuxolimab. These TCRs come from an adult with an advanced solid tumor such as melanoma, head and neck, liver or kidney cancer. The CDR3 runs from the conserved cysteine through the conserved F or W. The order of the fields is clone size, CDR3 length, V gene, D gene, J gene, CDR3 DNA, CDR3 protein. The D gene is left open where the match is weak. The listing skips clone size in some rows; elsewhere it reads once, few, many or a size class.

NA	13	TRBV7-3	NA	TRBJ2-1	TGTGCCAGCAGCTTTACTAGTTGGAATGAGCAGTTCTTC	CASSFTSWNEQFF
NA	14	TRBV19	TRBD1	TRBJ2-1	TGTGCCAGTAGCCCGGGACAGGGGTACAATGAGCAGTTCTTC	CASSPGQGYNEQFF
NA	15	TRBV6-5	NA	TRBJ2-3	TGTGCCAGCAGCTACTCCGGGGGAGAGACAGATACGCAGTATTTT	CASSYSGGETDTQYF
NA	15	TRBV7-2	NA	TRBJ2-3	TGTGCCAGCAGTTCCGGGCCGTCCAATGGAGATACGCAGTATTTT	CASSSGPSNGDTQYF
NA	15	TRBV5-1	TRBD1	TRBJ2-7	TGCGCCAGCAGCTTGGCCGCAGGGGGCTTGGGAGAGCAGTACTTC	CASSLAAGGLGEQYF
NA	14	TRBV6-1	NA	TRBJ2-1	TGTGCCAGCAGTGAAGGTAGGGCCAACAATGAGCAGTTCTTC	CASSEGRANNEQFF
NA	13	TRBV9	NA	TRBJ2-7	TGTGCCAGCAGCGTAGTGTCCAGCGGTGAGCAGTACTTC	CASSVVSSGEQYF
few	16	TRBV28	TRBD1	TRBJ1-5	TGTGCCAGCAGTCCCAGGACAGGAACGGGGCTGGAGCCCCAGCATTTT	CASSPRTGTGLEPQHF
NA	12	TRBV7-9	NA	TRBJ2-1	TGTGCCAGCAGCTCCCAGGGCAATGAGCAGTTCTTC	CASSSQGNEQFF
once	12	TRBV11-2	NA	TRBJ2-5	TGTGCCAGCAGTCTGGTAGGGGAGACCCAGTACTTC	CASSLVGETQYF
NA	14	TRBV7-9	NA	TRBJ2-2	TGTGCCAGCAGCTACCACTCGAACACCGGGGAGCTGTTTTTT	CASSYHSNTGELFF
NA	15	TRBV6-1	NA	TRBJ2-7	TGTGCCAGCAGTCCATACCTTACCCCACCCTACGAGCAGTACTTC	CASSPYLTPPYEQYF
NA	15	TRBV10-3	TRBD1	TRBJ2-7	TGTGCCATCAGTAACCCGGGACAGGGGGCCTACGAGCAGTACTTC	CAISNPGQGAYEQYF
few	12	TRBV5-6	NA	TRBJ1-4	TGTGCCAGCAGCTTGGTTGAAGGAAAACTGTTTTTT	CASSLVEGKLFF
NA	18	TRBV30	TRBD2	TRBJ2-4	TGTGCCTGGAGTCGGCTAGCGGGAGATCTCTTAGCCAAAAACATTCAGTACTTC	CAWSRLAGDLLAKNIQYF
once	15	TRBV7-7	TRBD2	TRBJ2-1	TGTGCTAGCAGCTTAGGGACTAGCGGGGGAAATGAGCAGTTCTTC	CASSLGTSGGNEQFF
NA	17	TRBV5-1	TRBD2	TRBJ2-2	TGCGCCAGCAGCTGGCGGACTAGCGGGATCTACACCGGGGAGCTGTTTTTT	CASSWRTSGIYTGELFF
NA	16	TRBV15	TRBD1	TRBJ1-2	TGTGCCACCAGCAGAGGGACAGGCATAGTGGGGCATGGCTACACCTTC	CATSRGTGIVGHGYTF
NA	11	TRBV14	NA	TRBJ2-5	TGTGCCAGCAGCCAAGCAGAGACCCAGTACTTC	CASSQAETQYF
NA	16	TRBV4-2	NA	TRBJ2-7	TGTGCCAGCAGCCAAGCTAATCAGCTCGAGGAGTACGAGCAGTACTTC	CASSQANQLEEYEQYF
NA	16	TRBV19	NA	TRBJ2-1	TGTGCCAGTAGTGACCCCGGGACGCTCCATTACAATGAGCAGTTCTTC	CASSDPGTLHYNEQFF
NA	15	TRBV28	NA	TRBJ1-2	TGTGCCAGCAGTTTAGCCGGGACCTCAGACTATGGCTACACCTTC	CASSLAGTSDYGYTF
NA	14	TRBV5-4	NA	TRBJ2-2	TGTGCCAGCAGCTTAGCAGGGAACACCGGGGAGCTGTTTTTT	CASSLAGNTGELFF
once	14	TRBV28	NA	TRBJ1-5	TGTGCCAGCAGTCTTTACAGTTACAATCAGCCCCAGCATTTT	CASSLYSYNQPQHF
NA	15	TRBV5-4	TRBD1	TRBJ1-2	TGTGCCAGCAGTTTAGGACAGGGGAGGGGATATGGCTACACCTTC	CASSLGQGRGYGYTF
NA	15	TRBV9	NA	TRBJ2-5	TGTGCCAGCAGCGTAGACGTCCAGAAAAGAGAGACCCAGTACTTC	CASSVDVQKRETQYF
NA	16	TRBV13	NA	TRBJ1-5	TGTGCCAGCAGCTTAGGAGGACAGTATAGCAATCAGCCCCAGCATTTT	CASSLGGQYSNQPQHF
NA	15	TRBV4-2	NA	TRBJ2-3	TGTGCCAGCAGCCAGAGGGGGGGCGGCACAGATACGCAGTATTTT	CASSQRGGGTDTQYF
NA	13	TRBV18	NA	TRBJ2-1	TGTGCCAGCTCACTACAGGTGAATAATGAGCAGTTCTTC	CASSLQVNNEQFF
NA	13	TRBV28	NA	TRBJ2-7	TGTGCCAGCAGTTTGGGGCAGGACTACGAGCAGTACTTC	CASSLGQDYEQYF
NA	14	TRBV30	NA	TRBJ2-5	TGTGCCTGGAGTGTAGGGGGTTCCGCCGGGACCCAGTACTTC	CAWSVGGSAGTQYF
NA	16	TRBV5-1	TRBD1	TRBJ2-2	TGCGCCAGCTCCCCGGGGACAGGGGGCTGGACCGGGGAGCTGTTTTTT	CASSPGTGGWTGELFF
NA	14	TRBV6-5	NA	TRBJ1-1	TGTGCCAGCAGTTACGGCGCGGGGGCCCCTGAAGCTTTCTTT	CASSYGAGAPEAFF
NA	15	TRBV5-5	NA	TRBJ2-2	TGTGCCAGCAGCTTGGCGGGGGAGAACACCGGGGAGCTGTTTTTT	CASSLAGENTGELFF
NA	13	TRBV7-9	NA	TRBJ2-2	TGTGCCAGCAGCACCAGGGACGACGGGGAGCTGTTTTTT	CASSTRDDGELFF
NA	14	TRBV30	NA	TRBJ1-4	TGTGCCTGGAGGGCTACAGGGAGTAATGAAAAACTGTTTTTT	CAWRATGSNEKLFF
NA	14	TRBV29-1	TRBD1	TRBJ1-2	TGCAGCGTTGGAAGGGACAGGGGTTTCTATGGCTACACCTTC	CSVGRDRGFYGYTF
once	16	TRBV7-9	NA	TRBJ1-1	TGTGCCAGCAGCCACCCCATAGAGGGCGGTAACACTGAAGCTTTCTTT	CASSHPIEGGNTEAFF
NA	11	TRBV11-2	NA	TRBJ2-5	TGTGCCAGCAGCCCCAAGGAGACCCAGTACTTC	CASSPKETQYF
NA	13	TRBV9	TRBD1	TRBJ2-1	TGTGCCAGCAGCGTAGGGGACAGAAATGAGCAGTTCTTC	CASSVGDRNEQFF
NA	14	TRBV11-2	NA	TRBJ1-3	TGTGCCAGCAGCTATACACAGGGTGGAAACACCATATATTTT	CASSYTQGGNTIYF
NA	13	TRBV11-2	NA	TRBJ1-5	TGTGCCAGCAGCTTAGAACAGGAGCAGCCCCAGCATTTT	CASSLEQEQPQHF
NA	14	TRBV5-5	NA	TRBJ2-2	TGTGCCAGCAGCTTGAGGCCCTCGGACGGGGAGCTGTTTTTT	CASSLRPSDGELFF
NA	13	TRBV2	TRBD2	TRBJ2-3	TGTGCCAGCAGTGAAGGGGGGGGAGATACGCAGTATTTT	CASSEGGGDTQYF
NA	18	TRBV21-1	NA	TRBJ2-5	TGTGCCAGCAGCAAAGCCAAAGGGACTAGCGGGATTGGGGAGACCCAGTACTTC	CASSKAKGTSGIGETQYF
NA	15	TRBV11-2	TRBD2	TRBJ2-5	TGTGCCAGCAGCTCTAAGCGGGAGGGGGAGGAGACCCAGTACTTC	CASSSKREGEETQYF
NA	15	TRBV5-4	NA	TRBJ1-4	TGTGCCAGCAGTAAAGACACTGCAACTAATGAAAAACTGTTTTTT	CASSKDTATNEKLFF
NA	14	TRBV6-1	NA	TRBJ2-7	TGTGCCAGCAGTGAAGTAGGGCACTCCTACGAGCAGTACTTC	CASSEVGHSYEQYF
NA	14	TRBV6-4	NA	TRBJ2-1	TGTGCCAGCGAACCGGGACCCTCGGGCAATGAGCAGTTCTTC	CASEPGPSGNEQFF
NA	17	TRBV4-2	NA	TRBJ2-1	TGTGCCAGCAGCCCTGGGGGAGGTTATAGCTCCTACAATGAGCAGTTCTTC	CASSPGGGYSSYNEQFF
NA	13	TRBV6-5	NA	TRBJ1-2	TGTGCCAGCGGTTCAACGAAAGGCTATGGCTACACCTTC	CASGSTKGYGYTF
NA	14	TRBV28	NA	TRBJ1-1	TGTGCCAGCAGTTTATCAGGGTATGACACTGAAGCTTTCTTT	CASSLSGYDTEAFF
NA	13	TRBV19	NA	TRBJ1-1	TGTGCCAGTCGGGGGGGGACGAACACTGAAGCTTTCTTT	CASRGGTNTEAFF
NA	13	TRBV10-3	TRBD2	TRBJ2-5	TGTGCCATCAGTGCCGGCGGGGGAGAGACCCAGTACTTC	CAISAGGGETQYF
NA	15	TRBV28	TRBD1	TRBJ2-2	TGTGCCAGCACCCACCCGGGACAGGGATTCGGGGAGCTGTTTTTT	CASTHPGQGFGELFF
NA	13	TRBV30	NA	TRBJ2-4	TGTGCCTGGAGTGCTATAGCCAAAAACATTCAGTACTTC	CAWSAIAKNIQYF